This T cell receptor beta chain was identified during a study of brain metastases from non-small cell lung cancer. This clone has a single count. A read error may explain this, as a much larger clone is one base away. Sequenced by immunoSEQ multiplex PCR; TCRdb stores in-frame clones only, minus some. The sample has about 1,500 clones, about 90% seen once. CDR1 and CDR2 (germline): SEHNR, FQNEAQ (reference sequence). The CDR3 totals 12 residues. This chain links TRBV7-9 with TRBJ2-7; no firm D call. The origin of this receptor is a donor aged 40 or older with non-small cell lung cancer. Sequenced material: tumor-adjacent normal tissue. The CDR3 DNA reads TGTGCCAACAGCTTATTACTTAGCGAGCAGTACTTC. Translation: CANSLLLSEQYF.